The clone carrying this T cell receptor (beta chain) is a singleton in its sample. What it binds is not known. This table comes from immunoSEQ multiplex PCR, and its TCRdb copy is limited to in-frame clones, with some not included. Among about 32,000 clones listed, roughly 80% were seen once. Time point denoted: week 11, during vaccination. Vaccination comprised doses that each held 300 ug of mutant IDH1 20-mer peptide, plus topical imiquimod. The data stem from a study of a mutant IDH1 vaccine in newly diagnosed glioma. Study background: Sex distribution of treated patients was about 60% male and roughly 40% female; mean age was roughly 37 years.

Germline assignment: CDR1 SEHNR and CDR2 FQNEAQ (reference sequence). V lost 11 bases, J lost 2 bases, and 8 bases stayed unmatched. The CDR3 covers 16 residues. The sequence came from a man aged 30 to 45 with glioma. The chain is built from TRBV7-9 and TRBJ2-3; TRBD2 aligns across 15 bases. The source was PBMCs, collected from a glioma patient whose treatment included an IDH1 peptide vaccine. The CDR3 is CALDGTSGGITDTQYF. CDR3 nucleotides: TGTGCCTTGGACGGGACTAGCGGGGGGATCACAGATACGCAGTATTTT.